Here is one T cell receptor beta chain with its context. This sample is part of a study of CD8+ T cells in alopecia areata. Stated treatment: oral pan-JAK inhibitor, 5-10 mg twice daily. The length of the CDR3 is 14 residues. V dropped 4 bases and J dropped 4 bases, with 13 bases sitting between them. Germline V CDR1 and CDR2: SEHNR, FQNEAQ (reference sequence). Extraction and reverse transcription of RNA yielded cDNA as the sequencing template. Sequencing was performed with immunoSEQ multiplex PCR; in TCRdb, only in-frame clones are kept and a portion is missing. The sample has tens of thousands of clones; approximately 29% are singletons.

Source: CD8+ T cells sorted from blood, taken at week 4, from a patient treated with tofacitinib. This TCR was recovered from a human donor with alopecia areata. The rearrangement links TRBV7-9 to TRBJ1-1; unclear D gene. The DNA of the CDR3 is TGTGCCAGCAGCTATAAGGAGGTTGGCACTGAAGCTTTCTTT. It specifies CASSYKEVGTEAFF. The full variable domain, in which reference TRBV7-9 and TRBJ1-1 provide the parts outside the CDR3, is DTGVSQNPRHKITKRGQNVTFRCDPISEHNRLYWYRQTLGQGPEFLTYFQNEAQLEKSRLLSDRFSAERPKGSFSTLEIQRTEQGDSAMYLCASSYKEVGTEAFFGQGTRLTVV.